The T cell receptor (beta chain) under discussion was sequenced for a study of T cell clonality in common variable immunodeficiency. There are many counts of this clone. The target antigen is unknown. The read stops 3 residues short of the end of the CDR3; the missing end is completed from the germline J gene. Clones were read by immunoSEQ multiplex PCR, and TCRdb kept only the in-frame ones, dropping some. The table records some 54,000 clones without singletons, the ten largest covering 2% to 2.5%. Study-level points and caveats: CVID subjects showed higher TCRbeta clonality than healthy controls.

Trimming removed 4 bases from V and 5 bases from J; junction bases left unmatched: 5. CDR1 is KGHSH and CDR2 is LQKENI in the germline V gene. The CDR3 is made up of 15 amino acids. The sequencing input was peripheral blood mononuclear cells. This chain joins TRBV18 and TRBJ2-1; TRBD1 aligns across 10 bases. The clonotype originates from a person aged 18 to 75 in good health. The sequenced CDR3 bases are TGTGCCAGCTCACTGGGACAGGGGATGAACAATGAG. It translates to CASSLGQGMNNE. The entire CDR3 reads CASSLGQGMNNEQFF.